This T cell receptor beta chain was retrieved from a study of blood T cell repertoires in COVID-19. Study context: Researchers got acute and convalescent COVID-19 samples from the United States, Italy and Spain. PBMCs, B-cell-depleted T cells, or T cells provided the cDNA or gDNA that made up the material.

Some clones are missing from TCRdb's copy, which holds only in-frame ones; the method was immunoSEQ multiplex PCR. The table lists about 400,000 clones, roughly 88% of them singletons, with under 1.5% in the top ten. The V end was cut by 2 bases, the J end by 3 bases, with 12 bases between. Germline CDR1 is SGHRS and CDR2 is YFSETQ. The CDR3 consists of 14 residues. The receptor was derived from a woman younger than 45 with active or convalescent COVID-19. V and J are TRBV5-1 and TRBJ2-7; D perhaps matches TRBD2 (5 bases). What was sequenced was peripheral blood. CDR3 protein: CASSLSGDGYEQYF. As DNA, the CDR3 is TGCGCCAGCAGCTTATCCGGGGATGGCTACGAGCAGTACTTC.